This T cell receptor (beta chain) originates from a study of blood T cell repertoires in COVID-19. Turning to the study itself: Samples of COVID-19 (acute and convalescent) were obtained from the United States, Italy and Spain. Sample material is recorded as cDNA or gDNA derived from T cells, B-cell-depleted T cells, or PBMCs.

Methods used by the authors: Counts of nucleated cells, estimated from reference gene primer amplification, were obtained. The method was immunoSEQ multiplex PCR; TCRdb's version includes in-frame clones alone and lacks a portion of them. That table supplies the V and J calls and clone size; D and trimming were determined from the DNA. This sample has roughly 120,000 clones, with around 84% found just once. Per the germline V gene, CDR1 is SGHDN and CDR2 is FVKESK. The V and J ends lost 1 base and 6 bases respectively, with 6 bases between them. CDR3 size: 12 residues. The sample was peripheral blood. The TCR originated in a man aged 35-49 years with acute or convalescent COVID-19. This rearrangement joins TRBV14 to TRBJ1-2; D unresolved. Here the CDR3 DNA reads TGTGCCAGCAGCCAAGGCGGCAATGGCTACACCTTC. This codes for CASSQGGNGYTF.